The 30 T cell receptor beta chains in this list originate from one sample, sequenced in a study of early T cells in non-severe SARS-CoV-2 infection. TCRdb passed the 5' RACE reads through MiXCR, listing each CDR3 protein once. The sample has over 50,000 distinct CDR3 sequences, over 10% seen once. The specimen sequenced was whole blood. These receptors all come from an adult who was a healthcare worker with PCR-confirmed SARS-CoV-2 infection or an uninfected control (not recorded which).

This clonotype was observed many times. This chain joins TRBV12-3 or TRBV12-4 and TRBJ2-5; D assignment may be TRBD1 or TRBD2 (6 bases each). The CDR3 is made up of 14 amino acids. V was shortened by 5 bases and J by 4 bases, with 14 bases between the two germline ends. The CDR3 sequence: CASSPGGPRETQYF. CDR3 nucleotide sequence: TGTGCCAGCAGTCCTGGGGGGCCCCGAGAGACCCAGTACTTC.

Ten or more counts support this clonotype. The chain joins TRBV29-1 to TRBJ1-2; a weak D match, TRBD1 (5 bases). Deletions cut 7 bases from V and 1 base from J, with 16 bases between. Germline loops: CDR1 SQVTM, CDR2 ANQGSEA. This CDR3 has 14 amino acids. The CDR3 spells CSAQLRGSNYGYTF. The CDR3 region has the DNA TGCAGCGCTCAACTTAGGGGTAGTAACTATGGCTACACCTTC. Drawing the rest from reference TRBV29-1 and TRBJ1-2, the complete variable domain is SAVISQKPSRDICQRGTSLTIQCQVDSQVTMMFWYRQQPGQSLTLIATANQGSEATYESGFVIDKFPISRPNLTFSTLTVSNMSPEDSSIYLCSAQLRGSNYGYTFGSGTRLTVV.

On this clonotype itself: One base away lies a much larger clone, so this may be a sequencing read error. The chain employs TRBV6-6 and TRBJ2-7; D is uncertain. Germline V lookup: CDR1 MNHNY, CDR2 SVGAGI (reference sequence). The CDR3 has 16 residues. The CDR3 DNA is TGTGTCAGCACCTGGAAGCCCCAGGCTTCTACCTACGAGCAGTACTTC. It specifies CVSTWKPQASTYEQYF.

Many counts were recorded for this clonotype. V gene TRBV7-6 combines with J gene TRBJ1-4, with 9 bases fitting TRBD1. This CDR3 contains 15 residues. Germline-derived CDR1 and CDR2 are SGHVS and FNYEAQ. Trimming cost V 2 bases and J 5 bases; bases outside gene matches: 3. DNA of the CDR3: TGTGCCAGCAGCTTATCGGGACAGGGAAATGAAAAACTGTTTTTT. Encoded protein: CASSLSGQGNEKLFF.

This clonotype was seen many times. The V call is TRBV27, the J call TRBJ2-1, with a possible D match to TRBD2 (5 bases). Trimming shortened V by 2 bases and J by 0 bases, and 8 bases separated the two germline ends. CDR3 length: 15 amino acids. Germline V gives CDR1 MNHEY, CDR2 SMNVEV (reference sequence). The CDR3 sequence: CASSLVGSSYNEQFF. CDR3 DNA sequence: TGTGCCAGCAGTTTAGTGGGGAGCTCCTACAATGAGCAGTTCTTC.

The sample holds many counts of this clonotype. The chain is built from TRBV2 and TRBJ2-7; the D gene is possibly TRBD1 (6 bases). The CDR3 runs 14 residues. From germline, CDR1 is SNHLY and CDR2 FYNNEI. V was clipped by 6 bases and J by 5 bases, with 17 bases between them. CDR3 residues: CASRIATGNHEQYF. The CDR3, as DNA: TGTGCCAGCAGGATTGCAACAGGGAACCACGAGCAGTACTTC. Variable domain in full (rest from reference TRBV2 and TRBJ2-7): EPEVTQTPSHQVTQMGQEVILRCVPISNHLYFYWYRQILGQKVEFLVSFYNNEISEKSEIFDDQFSVERPDGSNFTLKIRSTKLEDSAMYFCASRIATGNHEQYFGPGTRLTVT.

This clonotype was seen a handful of times. The chain recombines TRBV29-1 with TRBJ2-3; 10 bases line up with TRBD2. CDR1 is SQVTM and CDR2 is ANQGSEA in the germline V gene. The length of the CDR3 is 15 residues. With 5 bases clipped from V and 8 bases from J, the junction kept 13 bases outside the gene matches. Here the CDR3 DNA reads TGCAGCGTTTGGTCTGCTAGCGGGGGCGGTAGTACGCAGTATTTT. Translating gives CSVWSASGGGSTQYF.

This clonotype was seen a handful of times. V usage is TRBV28 and J usage is TRBJ1-5; no clear D. V was cut by 3 bases and J by 2 bases, with 14 bases left in between. The length of the CDR3 is 16 residues. The germline V gene has CDR1 MDHEN and CDR2 SYDVKM. CDR3 sequence reads: CASSFQVGPGNQPQHF. DNA for the CDR3: TGTGCCAGCAGTTTTCAAGTAGGGCCTGGCAATCAGCCCCAGCATTTT.

This clonotype was detected ten times or more. CDR3 loop: CATSAPTGGKAQTQYF. In nucleotides, the CDR3 is TGTGCCACCAGTGCCCCGACGGGGGGAAAGGCCCAGACCCAGTACTTC. The gene calls are TRBV24-1 and TRBJ2-5; 7 nucleotides line up with TRBD2. The CDR3 length is 16 residues. With V trimmed by 5 bases and J by 6 bases, 14 bases remained unmatched. Germline V lookup: CDR1 KGHDR, CDR2 SFDVKD.

This clonotype was seen at least ten times. This rearrangement joins TRBV5-1 to TRBJ1-1; D remains ambiguous. With 5 bases removed from V and 0 bases from J, the gap between germline ends came to 11 bases. The CDR3 sequence is 14 residues long. Germline V gene lookup returns CDR1 SGHRS and CDR2 YFSETQ. The CDR3 sequence is CASRQETMNTEAFF. DNA of the CDR3: TGCGCCAGCAGGCAGGAGACCATGAACACTGAAGCTTTCTTT. The full variable domain, rest sourced from reference TRBV5-1 and TRBJ1-1, is KAGVTQTPRYLIKTRGQQVTLSCSPISGHRSVSWYQQTPGQGLQFLFEYFSETQRNKGNFPGRFSGRQFSNSRSEMNVSTLELGDSALYLCASRQETMNTEAFFGQGTRLTVV.

The CDR3 loop reads CASSPPSPLDYNEQFF. CDR3 nucleotide sequence: TGTGCCAGCAGCCCTCCGTCTCCCCTCGACTACAATGAGCAGTTCTTC. The genes are TRBV9 and TRBJ2-1; D is unclear. CDR1 and CDR2 (germline): SGDLS, YYNGEE. The CDR3 runs to 16 residues. Trimming stripped 4 bases from V and 3 bases from J, with 17 bases between.

This clonotype was counted many times. The rearrangement joins TRBV7-9 to TRBJ2-1, with D possibly being TRBD2 (5 bases). CDR3 size: 17 residues. V lost 7 bases to trimming and J lost 0 bases, with 19 bases between them. The germline gives CDR1 SEHNR, CDR2 FQNEAQ (reference sequence). The CDR3 region has the DNA TGTGCCAGCATCCCTTACTCGTCGGGGAGCTCCTACAATGAGCAGTTCTTC. It yields the protein CASIPYSSGSSYNEQFF.

This clonotype was counted ten times or more. This chain links TRBV11-3 with TRBJ2-5; 8 bases are a match to TRBD1. Germline CDR1 is SGHNT and CDR2 is YENEEA. Losses at the gene ends were 5 bases for V and 4 bases for J; bases not matched to a gene: 6. This CDR3 region has 14 residues. In DNA form, the CDR3 reads TGTGCCAGCAGCCCTTGGACAGGGCTAGAGACCCAGTACTTC. This gives the protein CASSPWTGLETQYF.

There are a few counts of this clonotype. The chain has TRBV12-3 or TRBV12-4 and TRBJ2-3; 9 nucleotides line up with TRBD2. J gave up 1 base and V 6 bases, and 8 bases lay outside the gene matches. The CDR3 covers 16 residues. Written as DNA, the CDR3 is TGTGCCAGCAGCTGGGGGCGCGGGAGGGGCACAGATACGCAGTATTTT. It encodes CASSWGRGRGTDTQYF.

J is TRBJ1-1 and V is TRBV25-1, with TRBD1 as a possible D gene (5 bases). The CDR3 is 13 amino acids. V dropped 2 bases and J dropped 3 bases, with 7 bases sitting between them. Germline values: CDR1 MGHDK, CDR2 SYGVNS. The CDR3 reads CASSERDHTEAFF. As DNA, the CDR3 is TGTGCCAGCAGTGAACGGGACCACACTGAAGCTTTCTTT.

This clonotype was picked up a small number of times. V gene TRBV29-1 combines with J gene TRBJ1-2; D is unresolved. V lost 6 bases and J lost 6, with 14 bases in between. Germline CDR1 reads SQVTM; CDR2 reads ANQGSEA. CDR3 length equals 12 residues. CDR3 protein: CSVSRERDGYTF. As DNA, the CDR3 is TGCAGCGTCTCAAGGGAACGTGATGGCTACACCTTC.

In its sample, this clonotype was seen many times. The rearrangement uses TRBV28 and TRBJ2-1; weak D call: TRBD1 (6 bases). Germline assignment: CDR1 MDHEN and CDR2 SYDVKM. CDR3 length: 13 amino acids. V lost 7 bases and J 8 bases, leaving 15 bases between the germline ends. CDR3 protein: CASTRGLADEQFF. The CDR3 coding sequence is TGTGCCAGCACCAGGGGCCTGGCGGATGAGCAGTTCTTC.

V is TRBV6-5 and J is TRBJ2-7, with TRBD1 matching 8 bases. V was pared by 2 bases and J by 2 bases, with 5 bases of the junction left unmatched. The CDR3 is 15 amino acids. CDR1 is MNHEY, CDR2 SVGAGI, per germline. DNA of the CDR3: TGTGCCAGCAGTTACCACCCGGGACAGGCCTACGAGCAGTACTTC. This codes for CASSYHPGQAYEQYF.

This clonotype was detected many times. At one end the junction does not follow the germline gene, possibly because of a read error. This chain joins TRBV27 and TRBJ2-7; D remains ambiguous. Per germline, CDR1 MNHEY and CDR2 SMNVEV (reference sequence). The CDR3 has 15 amino acids. Written as DNA, the CDR3 is TGTGCCAACAGTTTTTCGGGCCCCGAGACATACGAGCAGTACTTC. This codes for CANSFSGPETYEQYF.

This clonotype was seen ten or more times. CDR3 sequence reads: CSAPRWDRGTTDTQYF. DNA of the CDR3: TGCAGTGCCCCGAGGTGGGACAGGGGGACCACAGATACGCAGTATTTT. V is TRBV20-1 and J is TRBJ2-3, with 11 bases lining up with TRBD1. Germline CDR1 is DFQATT and CDR2 is SNEGSKA (reference sequence). The CDR3 sequence is 16 residues long. The trim removed 6 bases at V and 2 bases at J, leaving 10 bases unmatched.

This chain links TRBV7-9 with TRBJ1-2, with 8 bases that match TRBD1. This CDR3 has 15 residues. V lost 5 bases, J lost 3 bases, and 8 bases stayed unmatched. Germline values: CDR1 SEHNR, CDR2 FQNEAQ (reference sequence). CDR3 amino acids: CASSLRDRRDYGYTF. Here the CDR3 DNA reads TGTGCCAGCAGCCTCCGGGACAGGCGCGACTATGGCTACACCTTC.

In this sample, this clonotype turned up many times. The chain uses TRBV29-1 and TRBJ2-2; D may be TRBD1 (5 bases). The CDR3 has 15 amino acids. CDR1 SQVTM and CDR2 ANQGSEA come from the germline V gene. Between the trimmed V and J ends, which lost 6 bases and 0 bases, there was a span of 14 bases. The CDR3 region has the DNA TGCAGCGTGGAACCCAGGGTTGCGAACACCGGGGAGCTGTTTTTT. This encodes CSVEPRVANTGELFF.

This clonotype appeared a few times. The chain carries TRBV10-3 and TRBJ2-7, with a possible D match to TRBD2 (6 bases). This CDR3 comprises 13 residues. The V gene lost 7 bases and the J gene lost 5 bases, with 15 bases spanning the gap. Germline values: CDR1 ENHRY, CDR2 SYGVKD. The DNA for the CDR3 is TGTGCCATCAATGGAGGGGCGCGGGACGAGCAGTACTTC. This codes for CAINGGARDEQYF.

This clonotype was seen ten or more times. The chain employs TRBV19 and TRBJ2-7; TRBD1 aligns across 10 bases. The CDR3 runs 15 residues. Germline CDR1 LNHDA, CDR2 SQIVND (reference sequence). Losses at the gene ends were 2 bases for V and 6 bases for J; bases not matched to a gene: 7. In DNA form, the CDR3 reads TGTGCCAGTAGTATACTATCCGGGACAGGGGCCGAGCAGTACTTC. Residues: CASSILSGTGAEQYF. The full variable domain, rest sourced from reference TRBV19 and TRBJ2-7, is DGGITQSPKYLFRKEGQNVTLSCEQNLNHDAMYWYRQDPGQGLRLIYYSQIVNDFQKGDIAEGYSVSREKKESFPLTVTSAQKNPTAFYLCASSILSGTGAEQYFGPGTRLTVT.

This clonotype was seen many times. The rearrangement links TRBV11-2 to TRBJ1-1; no clear D. Per the germline V gene, CDR1 is SGHAT and CDR2 is FQNNGV. This CDR3 is built from 14 residues. V lost 1 base to trimming and J lost 1 base, with 7 bases between them. CDR3 sequence: CASSLGRRNTEAFF. DNA of the CDR3: TGTGCCAGCAGCTTAGGACGCCGGAACACTGAAGCTTTCTTT.

The table lists this clonotype with a few counts. This sequence joins TRBV24-1 and TRBJ2-1, with TRBD2 matching 7 bases. Germline V gives CDR1 KGHDR, CDR2 SFDVKD. Trimming removed 6 bases from V and 10 bases from J; junction bases left unmatched: 14. This CDR3 contains 15 residues. For the CDR3, the DNA is TGTGCCACCAGTCCGGGAGGACAAGGGCGGAGGGAGCAGTTCTTC. Its protein is CATSPGGQGRREQFF.

This clonotype occurred many times. The chain joins TRBV5-1 to TRBJ1-1; D is perhaps TRBD1 (5 bases). The CDR3 is 13 amino acids. Germline CDR1 SGHRS, CDR2 YFSETQ. V lost 0 bases and J lost 5, with 8 bases in between. The CDR3 spells CASSLEGETEAFF. The CDR3, as DNA: TGCGCCAGCAGCTTGGAAGGGGAAACTGAAGCTTTCTTT.

This clonotype showed up many times. J is TRBJ1-6 and V is TRBV2, with 8 bases identical to TRBD1. From germline, CDR1 is SNHLY and CDR2 FYNNEI. V lost 4 bases, J lost 5 bases, and 7 bases stayed unmatched. This CDR3 is built from 16 residues. The DNA of the CDR3 is TGTGCCAGCAGTGGACAGGGGACTCATAATAATTCACCCCTCCACTTT. This gives the protein CASSGQGTHNNSPLHF.

This clonotype was observed at least ten times. The rearrangement links TRBV11-2 to TRBJ2-5, with D hard to call. Germline V gene sequence: CDR1 SGHAT, CDR2 FQNNGV. The CDR3 has 13 residues. The V end lost 5 bases, the J end lost 5 bases, and 12 bases lay between the germline ends. CDR3 bases: TGTGCCAGCAGCGACCGGGCAAGGGAGACCCAGTACTTC. It codes for CASSDRARETQYF.

The chain employs TRBV14 and TRBJ2-3; 8 positions match TRBD1. The CDR3 spans 14 residues. The V segment lost 4 bases and the J segment 4 bases; nucleotides outside the gene matches: 4. CDR1 is SGHDN and CDR2 is FVKESK in the germline V gene. CDR3 protein: CASSRTGLSDTQYF. CDR3 coding DNA: TGTGCCAGCAGCCGGACAGGGCTCTCAGATACGCAGTATTTT.